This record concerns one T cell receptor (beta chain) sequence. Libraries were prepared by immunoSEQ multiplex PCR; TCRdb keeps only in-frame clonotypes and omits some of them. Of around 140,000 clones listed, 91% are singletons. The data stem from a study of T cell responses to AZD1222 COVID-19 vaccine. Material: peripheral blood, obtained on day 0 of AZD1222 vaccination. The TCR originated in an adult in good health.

The CDR3 loop is CASSLAGGDYEQYF. The DNA of the CDR3 is TGTGCCAGCAGCTTAGCAGGGGGGGACTACGAGCAGTACTTC. This sequence joins TRBV7-9 and TRBJ2-7; tentative D call: TRBD2 (7 bases). The length of the CDR3 is 14 residues. The V end was cut by 0 bases, the J end by 3 bases, with 9 bases between. Germline CDR1 and CDR2: SEHNR and FQNEAQ (reference sequence).